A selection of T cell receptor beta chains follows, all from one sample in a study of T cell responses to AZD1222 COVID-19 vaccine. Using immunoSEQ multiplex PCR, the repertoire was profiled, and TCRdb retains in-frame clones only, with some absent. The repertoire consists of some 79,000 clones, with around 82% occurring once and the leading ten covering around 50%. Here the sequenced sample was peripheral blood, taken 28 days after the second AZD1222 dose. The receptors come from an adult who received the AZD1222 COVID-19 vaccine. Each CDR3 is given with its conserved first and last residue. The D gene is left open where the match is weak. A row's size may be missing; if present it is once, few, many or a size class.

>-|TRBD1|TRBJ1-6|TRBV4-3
CASSQDVQGVYNSPLHF
TGCGCCAGCAGCCAAGACGTTCAGGGGGTATATAATTCACCCCTCCACTTT
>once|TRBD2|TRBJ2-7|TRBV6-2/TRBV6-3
CASSRLALSSYEQYF
TGTGCCAGCAGCCGACTAGCGCTTAGCTCCTACGAGCAGTACTTC
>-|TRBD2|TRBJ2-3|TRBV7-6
CASSSGREQVDTQYF
TGTGCCAGCAGCTCCGGGCGGGAGCAGGTAGATACGCAGTATTTT
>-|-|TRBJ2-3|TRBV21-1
CASSKAVASGTCSTDTQYF
-
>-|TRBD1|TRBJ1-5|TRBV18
CASSPTTGLQPQHF
TGTGCCAGCTCACCAACGACAGGGCTCCAGCCCCAGCATTTT
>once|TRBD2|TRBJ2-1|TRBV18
CASSPGLADNEQFF
TGTGCCAGCTCACCGGGACTAGCCGACAATGAGCAGTTCTTC
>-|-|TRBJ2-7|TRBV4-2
CASSQDGGYYEQYF
TGTGCCAGCAGCCAAGATGGGGGATACTACGAGCAGTACTTC
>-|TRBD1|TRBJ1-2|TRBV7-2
CASSAGRGRDYGYTF
TGTGCCAGCAGCGCCGGGAGGGGGCGGGACTATGGCTACACCTTC
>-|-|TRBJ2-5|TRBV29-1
CSGGYQETQYF
TGCAGCGGGGGATACCAAGAGACCCAGTACTTC
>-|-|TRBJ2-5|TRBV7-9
CASSFAGNGETQYF
TGTGCCAGCAGCTTTGCGGGGAACGGGGAGACCCAGTACTTC
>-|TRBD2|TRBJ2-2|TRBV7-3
CASSSSPGLAGGGELFF
TGTGCCAGCAGCTCATCCCCGGGACTAGCGGGGGGCGGGGAGCTGTTTTTT
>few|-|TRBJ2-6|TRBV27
CASRGVSSGANVLTF
TGTGCCAGCAGAGGTGTGTCTTCTGGGGCCAACGTCCTGACTTTC
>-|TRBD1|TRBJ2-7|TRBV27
CASSHLGGDRGHEQYF
TGTGCCAGCTCCCATTTGGGGGGGGACAGGGGCCACGAGCAGTACTTC
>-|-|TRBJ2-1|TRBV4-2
CASSQALLRSYNEQFF
TGTGCCAGCAGCCAGGCCCTATTACGCTCCTACAATGAGCAGTTCTTC
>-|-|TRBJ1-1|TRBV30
CAGPRVGNTEAFF
TGTGCCGGGCCCCGGGTTGGCAACACTGAAGCTTTCTTT
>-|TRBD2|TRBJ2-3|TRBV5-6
CASSRGLAGYGDTQYF
TGTGCCAGCAGTAGGGGACTAGCGGGTTACGGAGATACGCAGTATTTT
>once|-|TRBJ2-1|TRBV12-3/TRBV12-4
CASSFGGPNEQFF
TGTGCCAGCAGTTTCGGGGGTCCGAATGAGCAGTTCTTC
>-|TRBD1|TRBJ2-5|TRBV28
CASSSDRGEETQYF
TGTGCCAGCAGCTCCGACAGGGGGGAAGAGACCCAGTACTTC
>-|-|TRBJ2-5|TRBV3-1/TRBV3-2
CASSQEGLGFGETQYF
TGTGCCAGCAGCCAAGAGGGTCTCGGGTTTGGAGAGACCCAGTACTTC
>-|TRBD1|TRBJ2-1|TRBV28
CASSFATGQYNEQFF
TGTGCCAGCAGTTTTGCCACGGGACAGTACAATGAGCAGTTCTTC
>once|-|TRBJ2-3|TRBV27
CASSLRTKTPTDTQYF
TGTGCCAGCAGTCTTAGGACTAAAACCCCCACAGATACGCAGTATTTT
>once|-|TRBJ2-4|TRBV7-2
CASSLEGPAGKKNIQYF
TGTGCCAGCAGCTTAGAAGGTCCGGCGGGAAAAAAAAACATTCAGTACTTC